These 16 T cell receptor beta chains came from one sample sequenced in a study of T cell changes during pregnancy in multiple sclerosis. The repertoire was sequenced with immunoSEQ multiplex PCR; TCRdb's copy has only in-frame clones and lacks some. This table holds tens of thousands of clones, around 93% found once. The source material was peripheral blood, sampled after pregnancy. The receptors shown here come from a female donor with multiple sclerosis, enrolled in a pregnancy study.

The chain combines TRBV11-1 with TRBJ2-2; the match to TRBD2 covers 11 bases. Germline lookup yields CDR1 SGHAT and CDR2 FQDESV (reference sequence). This CDR3 is built from 15 residues. V shed 2 bases, J shed 5 bases, and the junction held 1 base outside the gene matches. CDR3 nucleotide sequence: TGTGCCAGCAGCTTACTAGCGGGAGGTACCGGGGAGCTGTTTTTT. Translation: CASSLLAGGTGELFF.

This sequence joins TRBV13 and TRBJ2-5, with 9 bases that match TRBD1. Germline CDR1 reads PRHDT; CDR2 reads FYEKMQ (reference sequence). Trimming cost V 5 bases and J 5 bases; bases outside gene matches: 6. The CDR3 runs 14 residues. The CDR3 nucleotides read TGTGCCAGCAGCCGGGACAGGGTGGGGGAGACCCAGTACTTC. It codes for CASSRDRVGETQYF.

This clone was recorded only once. V usage is TRBV2 and J usage is TRBJ1-3, with 7 bases identical to TRBD1. From germline, CDR1 is SNHLY and CDR2 FYNNEI. With V trimmed by 6 bases and J by 4 bases, 9 bases remained unmatched. The CDR3 totals 15 residues. The CDR3 coding sequence is TGTGCCAGCAGCCGTCCGGGACAGTTCGGAAACACCATATATTTT. Translating gives CASSRPGQFGNTIYF.

The gene calls are TRBV19 and TRBJ2-3; 8 bases are a match to TRBD2. The V gene end was trimmed by 5 bases and the J gene end by 1 base; junction bases not matched to a gene: 8. CDR3 length: 16 residues. Germline values: CDR1 LNHDA, CDR2 SQIVND (reference sequence). CDR3 in DNA: TGTGCCAGTAGTGCCTTGACTAGCGAGGGCACAGATACGCAGTATTTT. It is translated as CASSALTSEGTDTQYF. Based on the CDR3 plus reference TRBV19 and TRBJ2-3, the full variable domain is DGGITQSPKYLFRKEGQNVTLSCEQNLNHDAMYWYRQDPGQGLRLIYYSQIVNDFQKGDIAEGYSVSREKKESFPLTVTSAQKNPTAFYLCASSALTSEGTDTQYFGPGTRLTVL.

This sequence joins TRBV19 and TRBJ1-2, with TRBD1 matching 11 bases. The CDR3 has 13 amino acids. V shed 9 bases and J 2 bases; nucleotides not matched to a gene: 2. Germline values: CDR1 LNHDA, CDR2 SQIVND (reference sequence). Here the CDR3 reads CASRDRGNYGYTF. The CDR3 DNA sequence: TGTGCCAGCCGGGACAGGGGGAACTATGGCTACACCTTC.

The chain links TRBV5-6 to TRBJ1-3, with D perhaps TRBD1 (5 bases). The CDR3 loop spans 14 amino acids. V was pared by 3 bases and J by 2 bases, with 9 bases between. From germline, CDR1 is SGHDT and CDR2 YYEEEE. CDR3 region: CASSSSGPGNTIYF. The CDR3 DNA reads TGTGCCAGCAGCTCCTCAGGGCCTGGAAACACCATATATTTT.

Comments on this clone: This CDR3 is also generated by other DNA sequences in the sample. The chain uses TRBV11-3 and TRBJ1-3; maybe TRBD1 (6 bases). Germline V gene lookup returns CDR1 SGHNT and CDR2 YENEEA. The V end lost 5 bases, the J end lost 2 bases, and 13 bases lay between the germline ends. The CDR3 is 15 residues long. The CDR3 nucleotides read TGTGCCAGCAGCCCTGGGCAGGGGCCTGGAAACACCATATATTTT. Amino acid sequence: CASSPGQGPGNTIYF.

This chain connects TRBV6-6 to TRBJ2-1, with TRBD2 matching over 10 bases. Germline V CDR1 and CDR2: MNHNY, SVGAGI (reference sequence). V lost 6 bases to trimming and J lost 7 bases; unmatched junction nucleotides: 6. The CDR3 covers 14 residues. In DNA, the CDR3 is TGTGCCAGCAGCCTGAGGACTAGCGGAAATGAGCAGTTCTTC. Translation: CASSLRTSGNEQFF.

The rearrangement links TRBV6-1 to TRBJ2-5; 11 bases fit TRBD2. V trimming: 1 base; J trimming: 5 bases; junction bases outside the gene matches: 9. Looked up from germline, CDR1 is MNHNS and CDR2 is SASEGT. The CDR3 totals 17 residues. The chain's CDR3 is CASSEGALAGVYETQYF. The CDR3 DNA follows: TGTGCCAGCAGTGAAGGGGCACTAGCGGGAGTCTATGAGACCCAGTACTTC.

V usage is TRBV7-6 and J usage is TRBJ2-7; D may be TRBD1 (5 bases). Germline assignment: CDR1 SGHVS and CDR2 FNYEAQ. Deletions cut 5 bases from V and 0 bases from J, with 11 bases between. This CDR3 contains 14 residues. In DNA form, the CDR3 reads TGTGCCAGCAGCCGACAGCCTTCCTCCTACGAGCAGTACTTC. Protein sequence: CASSRQPSSYEQYF.

J is TRBJ1-3 and V is TRBV28, with D maybe TRBD1 (6 bases). V gave up 2 bases and J gave up 0 bases, with 20 bases separating them. The CDR3 consists of 19 residues. The germline V gene has CDR1 MDHEN and CDR2 SYDVKM. CDR3 nucleotides: TGTGCCAGCAGTTTAGCCAGGGGCGCTACCGCCTTCTCTGGAAACACCATATATTTT. It is translated as CASSLARGATAFSGNTIYF.

This chain connects TRBV25-1 to TRBJ2-7, with 8 bases that match TRBD1. V was pared by 3 bases and J by 4 bases, with 8 bases of the junction left unmatched. Germline-derived CDR1 and CDR2 are MGHDK and SYGVNS. This CDR3 region has 15 residues. The CDR3 region has the DNA TGTGCCAGCAGTGACCAGGGGGCAGTTGGGTACGAGCAGTACTTC. It specifies CASSDQGAVGYEQYF.

The J gene is TRBJ2-7, the V gene TRBV11-3, with 7 bases identical to TRBD2. With 5 bases clipped from V and 3 bases from J, the junction kept 7 bases outside the gene matches. The CDR3 has 14 amino acids. Germline CDR1 SGHNT, CDR2 YENEEA. The CDR3, as DNA: TGTGCCAGCAGCCCCAAGCGCGGGAGCTACGAGCAGTACTTC. Translated: CASSPKRGSYEQYF.

V and J are TRBV19 and TRBJ1-1; D may be TRBD1 (6 bases). Trimming removed 4 bases at V and 4 bases at J, with 16 bases between. The CDR3 runs 15 residues. Per germline, CDR1 LNHDA and CDR2 SQIVND (reference sequence). CDR3 amino acids: CASSRNRELVTEAFF. The DNA of the CDR3 is TGTGCCAGTAGTAGAAACAGGGAATTAGTCACTGAAGCTTTCTTT.

The V call is TRBV6-4, the J call TRBJ2-3; 12 nucleotides line up with TRBD1. The germline V gene encodes CDR1 MRHNA and CDR2 SNTAGT. Trimming cost V 6 bases and J 4 bases; bases outside gene matches: 5. This CDR3 is 15 amino acids long. In nucleotides, the CDR3 is TGTGCCAGCAGCGCCGGGACAGGGGGCGCAGATACGCAGTATTTT. Protein product: CASSAGTGGADTQYF.

The V call is TRBV6-1, the J call TRBJ1-1, with a weak D call TRBD1 (6 bases). The length of the CDR3 is 15 residues. The germline CDR1 and CDR2 sequences are MNHNS and SASEGT. Trimming took 5 bases from V and 3 from J, leaving 16 bases between them. The CDR3 bases are TGTGCCAGCAGTCCTACAGGGAGAGGGGACACTGAAGCTTTCTTT. This sequence encodes CASSPTGRGDTEAFF.